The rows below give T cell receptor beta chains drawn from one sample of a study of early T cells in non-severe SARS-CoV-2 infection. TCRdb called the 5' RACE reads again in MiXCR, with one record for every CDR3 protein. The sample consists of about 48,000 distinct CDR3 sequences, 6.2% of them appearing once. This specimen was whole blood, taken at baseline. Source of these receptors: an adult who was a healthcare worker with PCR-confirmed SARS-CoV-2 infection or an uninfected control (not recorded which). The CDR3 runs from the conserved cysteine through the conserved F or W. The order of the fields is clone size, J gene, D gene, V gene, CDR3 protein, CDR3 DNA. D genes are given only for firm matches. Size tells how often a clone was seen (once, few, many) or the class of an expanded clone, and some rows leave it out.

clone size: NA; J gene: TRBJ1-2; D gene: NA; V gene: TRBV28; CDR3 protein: CASKGSTPQGYGYTF; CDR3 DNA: TGTGCCAGCAAGGGAAGCACACCCCAGGGGTATGGCTACACCTTC
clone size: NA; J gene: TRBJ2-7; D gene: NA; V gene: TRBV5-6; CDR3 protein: CASSLEHRLYEQYF; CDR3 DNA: TGTGCCAGCAGCTTGGAGCACAGATTATACGAGCAGTACTTC
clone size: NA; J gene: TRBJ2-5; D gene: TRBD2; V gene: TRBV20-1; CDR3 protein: CSAREGKRGTAETQYF; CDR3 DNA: TGCAGTGCTAGAGAGGGAAAGCGGGGTACGGCGGAGACCCAGTACTTC
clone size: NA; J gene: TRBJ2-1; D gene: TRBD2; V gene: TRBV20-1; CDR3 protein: CSARGGSGRSSYNEQFF; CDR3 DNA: TGCAGTGCTAGAGGGGGTAGCGGGAGATCGAGTTACAATGAGCAGTTCTTC
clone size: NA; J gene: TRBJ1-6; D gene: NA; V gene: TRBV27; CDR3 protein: CASTYRLNSPLHF; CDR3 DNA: TGTGCCAGCACCTACAGACTGAATTCACCCCTCCACTTT
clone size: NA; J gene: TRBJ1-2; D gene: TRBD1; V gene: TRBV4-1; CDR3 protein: CASSPRQGAFYGYTF; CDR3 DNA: TGCGCCAGCAGCCCAAGACAGGGGGCTTTCTATGGCTACACCTTC
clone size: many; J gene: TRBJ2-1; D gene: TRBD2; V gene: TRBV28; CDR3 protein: CASSRGLAGGGNEQFF; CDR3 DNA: TGTGCCAGCAGTAGGGGACTAGCGGGAGGGGGCAATGAGCAGTTCTTC
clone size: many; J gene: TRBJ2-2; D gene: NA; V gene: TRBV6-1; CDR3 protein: CASSVRQRETGELFF; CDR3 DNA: TGTGCCAGCAGTGTCAGGCAGAGAGAGACCGGGGAGCTGTTTTTT
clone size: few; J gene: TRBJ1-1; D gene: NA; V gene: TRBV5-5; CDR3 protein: CASSLGGRTEAFF; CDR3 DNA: TGTGCCAGCAGCTTGGGGGGACGGACTGAAGCTTTCTTT
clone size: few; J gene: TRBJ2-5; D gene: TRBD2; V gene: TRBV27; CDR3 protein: CASGTFRLAGVRETQYF; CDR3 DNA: TGTGCCAGCGGGACCTTTCGTCTAGCGGGAGTCCGAGAGACCCAGTACTTC
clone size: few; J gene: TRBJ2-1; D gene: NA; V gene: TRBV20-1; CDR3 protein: CSVDVGSSYNEQFF; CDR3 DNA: TGCAGTGTAGACGTGGGGAGCTCCTACAATGAGCAGTTCTTC
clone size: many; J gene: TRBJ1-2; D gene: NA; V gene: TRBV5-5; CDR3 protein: CASSLVGRSNYGYTF; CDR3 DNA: TGTGCCAGCAGCCTGGTGGGCAGGAGCAACTATGGCTACACCTTC
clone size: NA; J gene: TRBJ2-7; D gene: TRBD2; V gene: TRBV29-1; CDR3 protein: CSVEGLAGAPGYEQYF; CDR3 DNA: TGCAGCGTTGAAGGCCTAGCGGGAGCCCCGGGGTACGAGCAGTACTTC
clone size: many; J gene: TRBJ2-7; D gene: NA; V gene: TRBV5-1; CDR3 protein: CASSLGTSSYEQYF; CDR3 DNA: TGCGCCAGCTCCCTGGGGACATCCTCCTACGAGCAGTACTTC
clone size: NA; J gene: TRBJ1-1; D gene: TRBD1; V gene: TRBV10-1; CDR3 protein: CASSEWGQGSTEAFF; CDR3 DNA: TGCGCCAGCAGTGAATGGGGACAGGGATCCACTGAAGCTTTCTTT
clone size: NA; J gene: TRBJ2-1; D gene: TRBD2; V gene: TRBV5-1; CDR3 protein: CASSLLAGGGNEQFF; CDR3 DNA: TGCGCCAGCAGCTTGCTAGCGGGAGGAGGAAATGAGCAGTTCTTC
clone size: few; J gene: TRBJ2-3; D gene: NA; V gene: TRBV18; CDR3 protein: CASSPLEAGITDTQYF; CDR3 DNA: TGTGCCAGCTCACCACTGGAGGCGGGAATCACAGATACGCAGTATTTT
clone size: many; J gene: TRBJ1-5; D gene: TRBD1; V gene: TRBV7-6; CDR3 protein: CASSLGTGGNQPQHF; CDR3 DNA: TGTGCCAGCAGCTTAGGGACAGGTGGCAATCAGCCCCAGCATTTT
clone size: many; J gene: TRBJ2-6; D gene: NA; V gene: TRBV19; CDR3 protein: CASSLDGPGANVLTF; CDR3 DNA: TGTGCCAGTAGCTTGGACGGGCCCGGGGCCAACGTCCTGACTTTC
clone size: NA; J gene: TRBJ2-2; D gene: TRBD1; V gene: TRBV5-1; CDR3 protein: CASSSRTGNLGDTGELFF; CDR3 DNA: TGCGCCAGCAGCTCACGGACAGGAAACCTCGGGGACACCGGGGAGCTGTTTTTT
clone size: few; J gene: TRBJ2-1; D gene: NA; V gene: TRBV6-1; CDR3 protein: CASSEAVEQFF; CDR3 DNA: TGTGCCAGCAGTGAAGCCGTTGAGCAGTTCTTC
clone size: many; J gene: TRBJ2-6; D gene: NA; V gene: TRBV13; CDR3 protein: CASSYLRGPGANVLTF; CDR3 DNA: TGTGCCAGCAGCTACCTACGGGGGCCTGGGGCCAACGTCCTGACTTTC
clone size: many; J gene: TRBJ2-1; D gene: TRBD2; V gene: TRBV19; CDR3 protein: CASSIGGGRTHNEQFF; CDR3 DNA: TGTGCCAGTAGTATTGGTGGCGGGAGGACCCACAATGAGCAGTTCTTC
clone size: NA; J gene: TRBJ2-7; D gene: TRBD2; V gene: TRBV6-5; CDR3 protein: CASSQAGGNEQYF; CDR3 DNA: TGTGCCAGCAGTCAAGCGGGAGGGAACGAGCAGTACTTC
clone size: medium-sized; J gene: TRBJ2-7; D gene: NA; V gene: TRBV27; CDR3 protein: CASSRAGLSSEQYF; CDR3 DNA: TGTGCCAGCAGTAGAGCGGGCCTATCCTCCGAGCAGTACTTC